The 16 T cell receptor beta chains below come from one sample, sequenced in a study of blood T cell repertoires in COVID-19. The protocol was immunoSEQ multiplex PCR, while the TCRdb copy is restricted to in-frame clones and leaves out a portion. The sample yields 380,000 or so clones, approximately 88% seen once. The sequencing input was PBMCs or T cells enriched from blood (not recorded which). The source is a woman between 35 and 50 years old with acute COVID-19.

The J gene is TRBJ1-4, the V gene TRBV30; no firm D call. The V end was cut by 3 bases, the J end by 4 bases, with 6 bases between. Germline V gives CDR1 GTSNPN, CDR2 SVGIG (reference sequence). The CDR3 runs to 12 residues. CDR3 residues: CAWRRHNEKLFF. The CDR3 region has the DNA TGTGCCTGGAGAAGACATAATGAAAAACTGTTTTTT.

The V gene is TRBV5-1, the J gene TRBJ2-7; 7 bases are shared with TRBD1. Trimming at V came to 5 bases and at J to 2 bases, leaving 4 bases not matched to a gene. Germline values: CDR1 SGHRS, CDR2 YFSETQ. The CDR3 totals 13 residues. This chain's CDR3 is CASSWTGAYEQYF. The CDR3 bases are TGCGCCAGCAGTTGGACAGGAGCCTACGAGCAGTACTTC.

V usage is TRBV11-2 and J usage is TRBJ2-7; tentatively, D is TRBD2 (5 bases). V dropped 5 bases and J dropped 3 bases, with 17 bases sitting between them. Germline-derived CDR1 and CDR2 are SGHAT and FQNNGV. The CDR3 totals 15 residues. This chain's CDR3 is CASSIDGMGFYEQYF. Written as DNA, the CDR3 is TGTGCCAGCAGCATTGACGGGATGGGCTTCTACGAGCAGTACTTC.

The chain carries TRBV9 and TRBJ1-3; D uncertain. Germline V gene lookup returns CDR1 SGDLS and CDR2 YYNGEE. V shed 4 bases and J shed 4 bases, with 15 bases lying between them. The CDR3 contains 15 residues. As DNA, the CDR3 is TGTGCCAGCAGCTTATCCGGGTTTTTGGGAAACACCATATATTTT. This translates into CASSLSGFLGNTIYF.

The V and J genes are TRBV11-2 and TRBJ2-7; TRBD2 matches at 7 bases. CDR1 is SGHAT, CDR2 FQNNGV, per germline. Trimming took 0 bases from V and 6 from J; bases not matched to a gene: 8. The CDR3 consists of 15 residues. This chain's CDR3 is CASSLELRGSGEQYF. The DNA for the CDR3 is TGTGCCAGCAGCTTAGAGTTGCGGGGGTCTGGCGAGCAGTACTTC.

The V and J genes are TRBV30 and TRBJ1-1; no clear D gene. The CDR3 is 13 amino acids. The germline CDR1 and CDR2 sequences are GTSNPN and SVGIG (reference sequence). Trimming removed 0 bases from V and 1 base from J, with 6 bases in between. CDR3 bases: TGTGCCTGGAGTGTAGTACAGAACACTGAAGCTTTCTTT. This gives the protein CAWSVVQNTEAFF. Full variable domain (outside the CDR3, taken from reference TRBV30 and TRBJ1-1): SQTIHQWPATLVQPVGSPLSLECTVEGTSNPNLYWYRQAAGRGLQLLFYSVGIGQISSEVPQNLSASRPQDRQFILSSKKLLLSDSGFYLCAWSVVQNTEAFFGQGTRLTVV.

The chain joins TRBV5-1 to TRBJ1-1; D remains ambiguous. This CDR3 comprises 15 residues. Deletions cut 0 bases from V and 2 bases from J, with 11 bases between. Germline V gene sequence: CDR1 SGHRS, CDR2 YFSETQ. CDR3 bases: TGCGCCAGCAGCTTGGGGGCAGGAATAAACACTGAAGCTTTCTTT. This codes for CASSLGAGINTEAFF.

This rearrangement joins TRBV18 to TRBJ1-5; D not certain. Per germline, CDR1 KGHSH and CDR2 LQKENI. The V end was cut by 5 bases, the J end by 4 bases, with 9 bases between. The CDR3 runs to 13 residues. CDR3 in amino acids: CASSSQINQPQHF. CDR3 sequence (DNA): TGTGCCAGCTCATCTCAGATTAATCAGCCCCAGCATTTT.

The table lists this clone with a count of one. Other DNA sequences in the same sample also yield this CDR3. The chain combines TRBV5-1 with TRBJ1-1; the D gene is possibly TRBD1 (5 bases). The CDR3 is made up of 14 amino acids. Germline values: CDR1 SGHRS, CDR2 YFSETQ. The V end lost 0 bases, the J end lost 5 bases, and 11 bases lay between the germline ends. The CDR3 sequence is CASSLAGRGTEAFF. The CDR3 region has the DNA TGCGCCAGCAGCTTGGCAGGGCGGGGAACTGAAGCTTTCTTT.

This rearrangement joins TRBV7-7 to TRBJ2-5; TRBD2 is a possible D gene (6 bases). CDR3 length: 11 amino acids. The germline V gene encodes CDR1 SSHAT and CDR2 FNYEAQ (reference sequence). Trimming cost V 11 bases and J 1 base, with 8 bases left between them. CDR3 in DNA: TGTGCCGCGGGGCGCCAAGAGACCCAGTACTTC. It codes for CAAGRQETQYF.

This clone was observed once. The chain has TRBV10-2 and TRBJ2-5, with TRBD2 identical over 7 bases. Germline V lookup: CDR1 WSHSY, CDR2 SAAADI. V shed 4 bases, J shed 5 bases, and the junction held 7 bases outside the gene matches. The CDR3 spans 14 residues. CDR3 region: CASSAGGRRETQYF. The DNA of the CDR3 is TGCGCCAGCAGTGCGGGGGGTCGTAGGGAGACCCAGTACTTC.

V and J are TRBV18 and TRBJ2-7; 8 nucleotides match TRBD1. The V gene end was trimmed by 3 bases and the J gene end by 6 bases; junction bases not matched to a gene: 7. The CDR3 sequence is 14 residues long. Germline V lookup: CDR1 KGHSH, CDR2 LQKENI. CDR3 nucleotides: TGTGCCAGCTCACCGGGGGACAGGCTGGGCGAGCAGTACTTC. Its protein is CASSPGDRLGEQYF.

The gene calls are TRBV9 and TRBJ1-2, with 7 bases that match TRBD1. The V gene's germline CDR1 is SGDLS and CDR2 YYNGEE. The CDR3 sequence is 13 residues long. V lost 0 bases, J lost 7 bases, and 3 bases stayed unmatched. The CDR3, as DNA: TGTGCCAGCAGCGTAGTCCAGGGGGGTGGCTACACCTTC. Translated: CASSVVQGGGYTF.

The chain couples TRBV7-9 to TRBJ2-3, with a tentative D call TRBD1 (6 bases). The CDR3 runs 13 residues. Germline V lookup: CDR1 SEHNR, CDR2 FQNEAQ (reference sequence). V lost 4 bases and J 7 bases, leaving 12 bases between the germline ends. The CDR3 loop is CASSSGHSNTQYF. The CDR3, as DNA: TGTGCCAGCAGCTCGGGACACTCCAATACGCAGTATTTT.

V gene TRBV4-1 combines with J gene TRBJ2-5, with TRBD1 matching over 8 bases. The V segment lost 6 bases and the J segment 2 bases; nucleotides outside the gene matches: 8. Germline-derived CDR1 and CDR2 are MGHRA and YSYEKL. The CDR3 totals 15 residues. Written as DNA, the CDR3 is TGCGCCAGCAGAAAGGGACAGGCTCCACAAGAGACCCAGTACTTC. Translation: CASRKGQAPQETQYF.

The rearrangement uses TRBV19 and TRBJ1-4; no reliable D call. The length of the CDR3 is 12 residues. In germline, CDR1 is LNHDA, CDR2 SQIVND (reference sequence). V was cut by 6 bases and J by 7 bases, with 9 bases left in between. The CDR3 sequence is CASRRLSEKLFF. The CDR3 DNA follows: TGTGCCAGTAGGCGACTTAGTGAAAAACTGTTTTTT.